A selection of T cell receptor beta chains follows, all from one sample in a study of blood T cell repertoires in COVID-19. Only in-frame clones appear in the TCRdb table, and some are missing; sequencing was by immunoSEQ multiplex PCR. The sample includes roughly 370,000 clones, about 86% seen only once; the top ten take around 9.3%. What was sequenced was PBMCs or T cells enriched from blood (not recorded which). The receptors originated from a woman between 50 and 59 years old who had recovered from COVID-19. Each CDR3 is given with its conserved first and last residue.

j_gene	v_gene	CDR3aa
TRBJ2-7	TRBV28	CASRPQGSSYEQYF
TRBJ2-7	TRBV6-5	CASSYFLSGSYEQYF
TRBJ1-2	TRBV15	CATSRDRSRVNGYTF
TRBJ2-1	TRBV13	CASSLGISRSSYNEQFF
TRBJ1-1	TRBV7-8	CASSLDPFEGRTEAFF
TRBJ1-2	TRBV7-2	CASSYGQSDGYTF
TRBJ1-1	TRBV28	CASSLPTQGGTEAFF
TRBJ1-2	TRBV27	CASSLTGGGYTF
TRBJ2-3	TRBV7-2	CASSLRLRGTTDTQYF
TRBJ1-1	TRBV19	CASSRGQVNTEAFF
TRBJ1-1	TRBV28	CASNAAGDTEAFF
TRBJ1-2	TRBV19	CASSPLGQGAGGYTF
TRBJ1-3	TRBV12-3/TRBV12-4	CASSLNLGNTIYF
TRBJ1-2	TRBV12-3/TRBV12-4	CASSFTQGYGYTF
TRBJ1-2	TRBV4-1	CASSQVGSINYGYTF
TRBJ1-5	TRBV18	CASSIQHYSNQPQHF
TRBJ2-7	TRBV19	CASSRQWRPTYEQYF
TRBJ1-2	TRBV2	CASSERGTGKGYTF
TRBJ1-2	TRBV5-8	CASSPWAGNDYGYTF
TRBJ2-7	TRBV7-2	CASSPWTSGGARYEQYF
TRBJ1-4	TRBV7-8	CASTPGRTNEKLFF
TRBJ1-1	TRBV6-5	CASKLQGHTEAFF
TRBJ1-5	TRBV5-1	CASSLTGGNQPQHF
TRBJ1-5	TRBV3-1/TRBV3-2	CASSRDSGIGPQHF
TRBJ2-7	TRBV7-2	CASRGDAGVEQYF
TRBJ1-3	TRBV7-9	CASSSGGSGNTIYF
TRBJ2-1	TRBV13	CASSFGKGAVYNEQFF
TRBJ1-6	TRBV6-5	CASSSSGQAYNSPLHF
TRBJ1-2	TRBV7-9	CASSYRENYGYTF
TRBJ2-3	TRBV29-1	CSVGGNTDTQYF
TRBJ1-1	TRBV6-1	CASSEYAGLNTEAFF
TRBJ1-4	TRBV5-3	CARSPTGQVLNEKLFF
TRBJ2-1	TRBV15	CATSSLYQRSSYNEQFF
TRBJ1-1	TRBV6-5	CASISGTVNTEAFF
TRBJ1-5	TRBV18	CASSPPDQPQHF
TRBJ1-4	TRBV25-1	CASSESSFEKLFF
TRBJ1-5	TRBV19	CASTPRGTAGNQPQHF
TRBJ2-5	TRBV23-1	CASITGETQYF
TRBJ1-2	TRBV3-1/TRBV3-2	CASSLRTGPGYTF
TRBJ2-5	TRBV7-9	CASSLGVGLAFQETQYF
TRBJ2-2	TRBV7-9	CASSLEAGNTGELFF
TRBJ1-1	TRBV7-8	CASSRNRMEYTEAFF
TRBJ1-5	TRBV4-3	CASSQVTGNQPQHF
TRBJ2-7	TRBV6-1	CASSEAGGAPYEQYF
TRBJ1-1	TRBV30	CAWIRKDRGYTEAFF
TRBJ1-2	TRBV15	CATSTEVGSGYTF